This T cell receptor (beta chain) was captured by sequencing in a study of CD8 T cells in ankylosing spondylitis (dated by TCRdb to about 2017). For context, the study as a whole: T cell receptor beta repertoires were profiled in healthy donors and ankylosing spondylitis patients so that disease-linked TCR variants could be found. The full study cohort was made up of 25 to 30 ankylosing spondylitis patients and around 100 healthy donors. Peripheral blood samples were taken, and synovial fluid was additionally collected from ankylosing spondylitis patients.

The run used an Illumina HiSeq 2500. Quantitative 5'-RACE with molecular barcodes was used to prepare TCR beta libraries. From the authors' description of their analysis: To identify disease-linked TCR variants, a new computational method was used, one built on a probabilistic model of VDJ rearrangement. Through fastp at Q25 and MiXCR, TCRdb rebuilt clones from the public reads, retaining in-frame beta chains. Each entry is one CDR3 protein sequence, shown with its most common DNA and genes. What appears here as the V and J calls and clone size reflects TCRdb's work, not the paper's. Within this sample are about 240,000 distinct CDR3 sequences, with around 7.8% of them counted one time only. Of the sample, nearly 7% falls within the top ten clones. Results the study describes overall, beyond this receptor: A CD8+ phenotype was shown by the disease-linked clones, which were found at relatively low frequencies in peripheral blood. A TCR beta motif made up of several highly homologous amino acid variants appeared to be characteristic of blood from ankylosing spondylitis patients. According to the report, matched synovial fluid samples from ankylosing spondylitis patients were significantly enriched for the disease-linked clones. Some motif variants had previously been reported in the synovial fluid and blood of reactive arthritis patients, which suggests shared mechanisms of disease initiation.

This clonotype was observed at least ten times. It has no known antigen specificity. No much larger clone exists at a distance of one base, and base qualities are not known. Material: blood, either unsorted or a sorted T cell fraction (not recorded which). The receptor comes from a male donor with ankylosing spondylitis or in good health (not recorded which).

The CDR3 region has the sequence CASSPRTLEMGTEAFF. In nucleotides, the sequence is TGTGCCAGCTCACCCCGGACACTCGAAATGGGAACTGAAGCTTTCTTT. This receptor chain uses TRBV18 and TRBJ1-1; TRBD1 could be the D gene, as 5 bases match. The CDR3 runs 16 amino acids, cysteine and phenylalanine included. Of all the DNA, just the CDR3 is kept, 48 bases in frame from base 1. The germline V gene yields KGHSH for CDR1 and LQKENI for CDR2. V sheds 3 bases and J sheds 5 bases, leaving 19 bases between their ends.